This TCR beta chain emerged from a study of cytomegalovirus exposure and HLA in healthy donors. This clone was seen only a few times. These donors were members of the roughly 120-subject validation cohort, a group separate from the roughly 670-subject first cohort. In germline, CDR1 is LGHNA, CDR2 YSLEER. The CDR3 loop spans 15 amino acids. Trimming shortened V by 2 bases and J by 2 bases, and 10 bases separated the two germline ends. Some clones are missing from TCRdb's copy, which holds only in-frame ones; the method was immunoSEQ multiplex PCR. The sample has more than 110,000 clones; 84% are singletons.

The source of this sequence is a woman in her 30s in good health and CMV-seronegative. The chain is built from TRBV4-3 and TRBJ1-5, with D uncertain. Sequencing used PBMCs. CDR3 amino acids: CASSQTAEGNQPQHF. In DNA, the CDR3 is TGCGCCAGCAGCCAAACGGCTGAGGGCAATCAGCCCCAGCATTTT.